One sample yielded the 2 T cell receptor beta chains listed below, sequenced in a study of regulatory T cells in long-lasting Graves disease. As for time point: newly diagnosed GD, antithyroid drugs for less than 3 months. From PBMCs, RNA was extracted and then used to make the TCR library. Combining iRepertoire HTBI primers with Arm-PCR of CDR3 regions, the authors built TCR beta libraries. TCRdb processed the multiplex PCR reads anew with MiXCR; each CDR3 protein has one entry. The data show 450,000 to 600,000 distinct CDR3 sequences, 15% to 20% seen once. These same data were also listed under a study on T cells in Graves' hyperthyroidism and ophthalmopathy.

The sample was peripheral blood mononuclear cells (PBMCs), taken at new diagnosis, from a patient treated with antithyroid drugs. All receptors come from a man between 35 and 55 years old with Graves disease.

This clonotype was detected ten times or more. The V gene is TRBV27, the J gene TRBJ2-7; D is ambiguous. Per germline, CDR1 MNHEY and CDR2 SMNVEV (reference sequence). Between the trimmed V and J ends, which lost 6 bases and 4 bases, there was a span of 7 bases. CDR3 size: 11 residues. The CDR3 loop reads CASRRNYEQYF. CDR3 nucleotides: TGTGCCAGCAGGCGGAATTACGAGCAGTACTTC.

The chain uses TRBV28 and TRBJ2-1; TRBD2 matches at 10 bases. Germline V CDR1 and CDR2: MDHEN, SYDVKM. CDR3 size: 16 residues. Trimming took 4 bases from V and 7 from J; bases not matched to a gene: 10. The CDR3 DNA reads TGTGCCAGCAGTTCGACTTCTAGCGGGAGCGAAAATGAGCAGTTCTTC. This sequence encodes CASSSTSSGSENEQFF.